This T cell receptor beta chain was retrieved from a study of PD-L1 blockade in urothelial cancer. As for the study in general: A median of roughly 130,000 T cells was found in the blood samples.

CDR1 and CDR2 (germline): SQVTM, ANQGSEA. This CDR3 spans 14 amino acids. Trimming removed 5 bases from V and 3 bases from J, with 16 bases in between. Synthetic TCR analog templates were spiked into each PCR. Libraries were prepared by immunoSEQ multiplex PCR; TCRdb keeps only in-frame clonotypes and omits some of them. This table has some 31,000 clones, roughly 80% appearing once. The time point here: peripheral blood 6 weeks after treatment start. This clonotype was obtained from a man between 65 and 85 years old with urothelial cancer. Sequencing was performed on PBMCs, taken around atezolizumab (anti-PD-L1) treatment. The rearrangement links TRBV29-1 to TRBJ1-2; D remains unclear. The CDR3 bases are TGCAGCGTTCAGGTTGGGCAGCGGGACTATGGCTACACCTTC. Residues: CSVQVGQRDYGYTF.